This T cell receptor beta chain was recovered during a study of blood T cell repertoires in COVID-19. Study context: T cells, B-cell-depleted T cells, or PBMCs provided the cDNA or gDNA that served as material.

Authors' processing steps: Counts of nucleated cells, estimated from reference gene primer amplification, were obtained. Some clones are missing from TCRdb's copy, which holds only in-frame ones; the method was immunoSEQ multiplex PCR. The V and J calls and clone size were taken over from that table, and D and trimming were inferred from the DNA. The sample includes 200,000 to 250,000 clones, around 83% of them seen just once. The Seattle patients, enrolled during active infection, were followed longitudinally. Germline-derived CDR1 and CDR2 are SGHTA and FQGTGA. The CDR3 length is 15 residues. V was cut by 4 bases and J by 1 base, with 11 bases left in between.

This rearrangement joins TRBV7-3 to TRBJ2-1; D ambiguous. The sequencing input was peripheral blood. The TCR originated in a woman in her 70s with COVID-19, enrolled during active disease. CDR3 nucleotide sequence: TGTGCCAGCAGCTCACTACCAGCGTCCTACAATGAGCAGTTCTTC. Encoded protein: CASSSLPASYNEQFF.